A single T cell receptor beta chain is shown here with its context. This record comes from a study of blood T cell repertoires in COVID-19. V lost 3 bases and J lost 8; bases outside the gene matches: 6. The CDR3 sequence is 15 residues long. Germline V gives CDR1 LNHNV, CDR2 YYDKDF (reference sequence). Generated by immunoSEQ multiplex PCR, the TCRdb table keeps only in-frame clones and is missing some. The sample includes approximately 170,000 clones, approximately 91% of them seen just once. The sequencing input was peripheral blood. This chain connects TRBV15 to TRBJ1-6, with 8 positions matching TRBD1. This clonotype was obtained from a man in his late teens or twenties with COVID-19, enrolled during active disease. CDR3 DNA: TGTGCCACCAGCAGGGTCATCAGGGGGCATTCACCCCTCCACTTT. Residues: CATSRVIRGHSPLHF. Complete variable domain (other parts from reference TRBV15 and TRBJ1-6): DAMVIQNPRYQVTQFGKPVTLSCSQTLNHNVMYWYQQKSSQAPKLLFHYYDKDFNNEADTPDNFQSRRPNTSFCFLDIRSPGLGDTAMYLCATSRVIRGHSPLHFGNGTRLTVT.